The present T cell receptor (beta chain) was sequenced within a study of shared T cell receptors in the human thymus (dated by TCRdb to about 2021). Regarding the study in general: The study examined how self-reactive, shared T-cell receptor alpha chains are generated in the human thymus.

The CDR3 starts with the cysteine, ends with the phenylalanine, and has 13 residues. Here the CDR3 DNA is all that survives: 39 bases in frame from base 1. Trimming takes 3 bases off V and 7 bases off J; junction bases not matched to a gene: 5. From a lookup of the germline V gene, CDR1 and CDR2 are MGHRA and YSYEKL. To note about this clone: Its antigen remains unidentified. Base quality data are lacking; no much larger clone is found one base away.

The library was built by means of the immunoSEQ multiplex PCR assay. TCRdb's version of the immuneACCESS table is confined to in-frame rearrangements and falls short of the full clone set. An unresolved V gene accounts for under half of the shortfall where checked; the remainder is of unknown origin. The sample profile shows roughly 550,000 clones; approximately 80% of them were found once. The leading ten clones occupy roughly 0.013% of the sample. In addition, the sample was reused for a study of human thymus T cells. The second paper further reports: In Finland, the donors were immunologically healthy infants who were having open corrective cardiac surgery for congenital heart defects. Thymus tissue was obtained as surgical resects removed during corrective cardiac surgery. Biased V and J gene segment usage appeared to be present in both thymic and peripheral blood repertoires. According to the related research, thymic TCR repertoires were highly overlapping among unrelated individuals. TCR alpha and beta repertoires from about 8 infant thymus samples and a few related peripheral blood samples were characterized in the study. Donor ages ranged from roughly 6 to 250 days, and the cohort comprised roughly six male and a couple of female infants. Thymocytes were mechanically released from the tissue and were stored as pellets of roughly 9-30 million cells at -70 degrees C. A QIAsymphony instrument was used to extract genomic DNA from frozen cell pellets. Using the immunoSEQ multiplex PCR assay, the TCRB and TCRAD loci were amplified from a standardized quantity of quality-controlled genomic DNA. Amplicons spanned the V(D)J region at a length sufficient to cover the CDR3 and identify V and J genes. Amplicon sequencing was performed on an Illumina platform through the commercial immunoSEQ service. Primer bias and sequencing errors were corrected using previously described methods, and TCRAD and TCRB definitions followed the IMGT database. Repertoires were analysed with immunoSEQ Analyzer 3.0 and VDJTools, covering basic statistics, V/J segment usage, diversity estimates, rarefaction and pairwise overlap. Diversity was estimated with Chao1, ChaoE, Efron-Thisted, Shannon and inverse Simpson indices, and also on datasets down-sampled to the smallest sample. For repertoire overlap, CDR3 nucleotide sequence, V gene and J gene had to match strictly, and clustering was done by Jaccard-based multidimensional scaling. On average, thymus samples gave roughly 800,000 unique TCRB clonotypes, whereas blood samples gave 80,000 to 85,000.

Sequences were obtained from thymocytes. This receptor was taken from a boy younger than two with a congenital heart defect. Donor details come from another sample of the same person, matched by shared clones. Recombination joined TRBV4-1 with TRBJ2-7, and 8 junction bases match TRBD1. The DNA sequence follows: TGCGCCAGCAGCCAGGCAGGGGGCTTAGAGCAGTACTTC. This codes for CASSQAGGLEQYF.